The 30 T cell receptor beta chains below all came from one sample that was sequenced in a study of blood T cell repertoires in COVID-19. Only in-frame clones appear in the TCRdb table, and some are missing; sequencing was by immunoSEQ multiplex PCR. The sample shows about 90,000 clones, around 89% of them seen only once. The sample was peripheral blood. The receptors shown here come from a man aged 55-75 years with acute or convalescent COVID-19.

The chain combines TRBV5-4 with TRBJ2-2; 9 nucleotides agree with TRBD1. The germline V gene has CDR1 SGHNT and CDR2 YYREEE (reference sequence). The CDR3 extends over 16 amino acids. J lost 0 bases, V lost 0 bases, and 0 bases had no gene match. CDR3 residues: CASSLDRGPNTGELFF. As DNA, the CDR3 is TGTGCCAGCAGCTTGGACAGGGGGCCGAACACCGGGGAGCTGTTTTTT.

The chain joins TRBV6-5 to TRBJ2-7; TRBD1 might be the D (6 bases). V lost 6 bases and J lost 0, with 12 bases in between. The CDR3 totals 14 residues. Germline V gene sequence: CDR1 MNHEY, CDR2 SVGAGI. This chain's CDR3 is CASSTGTSSYEQYF. The CDR3 region has the DNA TGTGCCAGCAGCACCGGGACATCCTCCTACGAGCAGTACTTC.

CDR3 protein: CASSLDRGEQFF. DNA for the CDR3: TGTGCCAGCAGCTTAGACAGGGGCGAGCAGTTCTTC. The gene calls are TRBV11-1 and TRBJ2-1; 7 bases align to TRBD1. Germline V gene data show CDR1 as SGHAT and CDR2 as FQDESV (reference sequence). CDR3 length: 12 amino acids. The trim removed 1 base at V and 10 bases at J, leaving 1 base unmatched.

This clone was found once. The V gene is TRBV2, the J gene TRBJ2-2, with 8 bases lining up with TRBD2. The CDR3 is 13 residues long. Germline V gene data show CDR1 as SNHLY and CDR2 as FYNNEI. J was trimmed by 6 bases and V by 4 bases; bases with no gene match: 1. The CDR3 region has the DNA TGTGCCAGCAGTGCGGGAGGGCCCGGGGAGCTGTTTTTT. This sequence encodes CASSAGGPGELFF.

This chain uses TRBV5-6 with TRBJ1-5, with 8 bases fitting TRBD1. Germline trimming cut 2 bases from V and 6 bases from J; bases unmatched to any gene: 7. The germline V gene encodes CDR1 SGHDT and CDR2 YYEEEE. The CDR3 is 15 amino acids. In DNA form, the CDR3 reads TGTGCCAGCAGCTTAGGGCCGACAGGGGTTCAGCCCCAGCATTTT. This codes for CASSLGPTGVQPQHF.

The rearrangement uses TRBV10-3 and TRBJ1-6, with 9 positions matching TRBD1. The CDR3 runs to 17 residues. CDR1 and CDR2 (germline): ENHRY, SYGVKD. J lost 8 bases, V lost 0 bases, and 8 bases had no gene match. CDR3 DNA: TGTGCCATCAGTGAGTCCCTACAGGGGGCGAAGGATTCACCCCTCCACTTT. As protein: CAISESLQGAKDSPLHF.

J is TRBJ2-2 and V is TRBV11-3, with D perhaps TRBD2 (5 bases). Germline values: CDR1 SGHNT, CDR2 YENEEA. Between the trimmed V and J ends, which lost 5 bases and 6 bases, there was a span of 13 bases. This CDR3 region has 14 residues. The CDR3 DNA reads TGTGCCAGCAGCCCTCGGACTTCAGCCGGGGAGCTGTTTTTT. Translation gives CASSPRTSAGELFF. Full variable domain (remainder filled in from reference TRBV11-3 and TRBJ2-2): EAGVVQSPRYKIIEKKQPVAFWCNPISGHNTLYWYLQNLGQGPELLIRYENEEAVDDSQLPKDRFSAERLKGVDSTLKIQPAELGDSAVYLCASSPRTSAGELFFGEGSRLTVL.

This clone appeared once. The chain has TRBV13 and TRBJ1-4, with 9 positions matching TRBD1. The CDR3 totals 15 residues. V was pared by 8 bases and J by 5 bases, with 9 bases of the junction left unmatched. Germline-derived CDR1 and CDR2 are PRHDT and FYEKMQ (reference sequence). The CDR3 sequence: CASGPQGQGNEKLFF. Here the CDR3 DNA reads TGTGCCAGCGGCCCCCAAGGACAGGGGAATGAAAAACTGTTTTTT.

The CDR3 DNA sequence: TGTGCCAGCAGCCTTTGGACTAGCGACTACAATGAGCAGTTCTTC. It yields the protein CASSLWTSDYNEQFF. J is TRBJ2-1 and V is TRBV3-1 (or the pseudogene TRBV3-2), with 9 bases that match TRBD2. This CDR3 has 15 residues. Germline values: CDR1 LGHDT, CDR2 YNNKEL (reference sequence). The junction had 4 bases not matched to a gene; V was cut back by 4 bases and J by 3 bases.

This rearrangement joins TRBV30 to TRBJ1-2, with 9 bases identical to TRBD1. The V gene's germline CDR1 is GTSNPN and CDR2 SVGIG (reference sequence). The J segment lost 4 bases and the V segment lost 2 bases, leaving 2 bases of the junction unmatched. The CDR3 runs 13 residues. CDR3 bases: TGTGCCTGGAGTCAGGACAGGGGCTATGGCTACACCTTC. Protein: CAWSQDRGYGYTF.

The rearrangement uses TRBV7-9 and TRBJ1-4; D is ambiguous. CDR3 length: 16 residues. Germline CDR1 SEHNR, CDR2 FQNEAQ (reference sequence). Trimming removed 1 base from V and 4 bases from J, with 13 bases in between. CDR3 nucleotide sequence: TGTGCCAGCAGCTTAGACAGACCTCTCAGTAATGAAAAACTGTTTTTT. Translated: CASSLDRPLSNEKLFF.

The rearrangement links TRBV10-1 to TRBJ2-7; 9 bases fit TRBD1. J was trimmed by 7 bases and V by 4 bases; bases with no gene match: 5. CDR1 is WNHNN and CDR2 is SYGVQD in the germline V gene (reference sequence). The CDR3 runs to 13 residues. CDR3 DNA sequence: TGCGCCAGCAGTGCAGGGACAGGGCAAGAGCAGTACTTC. Protein product: CASSAGTGQEQYF.

The chain carries TRBV5-8 and TRBJ2-5, with TRBD1 as a possible D gene (6 bases). The CDR3 extends over 15 amino acids. Deletions cut 0 bases from V and 0 bases from J, with 9 bases between. CDR1 SGHTS and CDR2 YDEGEE come from the germline V gene. CDR3 sequence reads: CASSLETGYQETQYF. DNA of the CDR3: TGTGCCAGCAGCTTGGAGACAGGTTACCAAGAGACCCAGTACTTC.

This rearrangement joins TRBV10-1 to TRBJ2-1; 7 bases align to TRBD1. V gave up 3 bases and J gave up 8 bases; unmatched junction bases: 13. CDR3 length equals 16 residues. Looked up from germline, CDR1 is WNHNN and CDR2 is SYGVQD (reference sequence). As DNA, the CDR3 is TGCGCCAGCAGTGATTCGCCGGGACAGTCAAGCGATGAGCAGTTCTTC. Translation: CASSDSPGQSSDEQFF.

The chain is built from TRBV9 and TRBJ2-1; 10 nucleotides match TRBD2. The trim removed 4 bases at V and 0 bases at J, leaving 16 bases unmatched. The CDR3 covers 20 residues. The germline V gene encodes CDR1 SGDLS and CDR2 YYNGEE. CDR3 sequence: CASSPNKTSGFISSYNEQFF. DNA of the CDR3: TGTGCCAGCAGCCCGAATAAGACTAGCGGGTTTATTAGCTCCTACAATGAGCAGTTCTTC.

CDR3 amino acids: CASRWTVSGYNSPLHF. CDR3 coding DNA: TGTGCCAGCAGATGGACAGTGAGCGGATATAATTCACCCCTCCACTTT. The rearrangement uses TRBV28 and TRBJ1-6; D may be TRBD1 (6 bases). Per germline, CDR1 MDHEN and CDR2 SYDVKM. Trimming removed 6 bases at V and 4 bases at J, with 16 bases between. This CDR3 comprises 16 residues.

V usage is TRBV18 and J usage is TRBJ2-1; maybe TRBD2 (6 bases). CDR3 length equals 15 residues. Trimming shortened V by 3 bases and J by 15 bases, and 24 bases separated the two germline ends. Germline V gene sequence: CDR1 KGHSH, CDR2 LQKENI. The chain's CDR3 is CASSPEAGGTPFLFF. Here the CDR3 DNA reads TGTGCCAGCTCACCTGAGGCCGGCGGGACTCCCTTCCTGTTCTTC.

The rearrangement joins TRBV5-1 to TRBJ2-7; D is undetermined. The CDR3 has 14 amino acids. Trimming removed 4 bases at V and 1 base at J, with 12 bases between. Germline V gives CDR1 SGHRS, CDR2 YFSETQ. The CDR3 DNA reads TGCGCCAGCAGCCGCGACATTTATTCCTACGAGCAGTACTTC. It is translated as CASSRDIYSYEQYF.

The V gene is TRBV27, the J gene TRBJ2-3, with TRBD2 matching 10 bases. CDR1 is MNHEY, CDR2 SMNVEV, per germline (reference sequence). The J segment lost 0 bases and the V segment lost 5 bases, leaving 5 bases of the junction unmatched. This CDR3 has 16 residues. The CDR3 loop is CASSPGLAPSTDTQYF. CDR3 sequence (DNA): TGTGCCAGCAGTCCGGGACTAGCGCCTAGCACAGATACGCAGTATTTT.

The CDR3 loop reads CSVEGISQASGRAVETQYF. The CDR3 DNA is TGCAGCGTTGAGGGCATATCTCAAGCTAGCGGGAGGGCCGTGGAGACCCAGTACTTC. This chain joins TRBV29-1 and TRBJ2-5, with 12 positions matching TRBD2. The CDR3 consists of 19 residues. J was trimmed by 5 bases and V by 3 bases; bases with no gene match: 19. CDR1 is SQVTM, CDR2 ANQGSEA, per germline. The variable domain in full, with the rest retrieved from reference TRBV29-1 and TRBJ2-5, is SAVISQKPSRDICQRGTSLTIQCQVDSQVTMMFWYRQQPGQSLTLIATANQGSEATYESGFVIDKFPISRPNLTFSTLTVSNMSPEDSSIYLCSVEGISQASGRAVETQYFGPGTRLLVL.

The chain has TRBV6-5 and TRBJ2-2, with 9 bases that match TRBD2. CDR1 MNHEY and CDR2 SVGAGI come from the germline V gene. V was clipped by 9 bases and J by 3 bases; unmatched bases: 5. The CDR3 spans 14 residues. The CDR3 sequence is CASAGGWDTGELFF. CDR3 in DNA: TGTGCCAGTGCGGGAGGGTGGGACACCGGGGAGCTGTTTTTT.

V gene TRBV5-4 combines with J gene TRBJ1-3, with D hard to call. This CDR3 has 15 amino acids. V was pared by 3 bases and J by 0 bases, with 10 bases between. Germline V gene data show CDR1 as SGHNT and CDR2 as YYREEE (reference sequence). Written as DNA, the CDR3 is TGTGCCAGCAGCTCCCTGGGGAGCTCTGGAAACACCATATATTTT. This encodes CASSSLGSSGNTIYF.

J is TRBJ2-5 and V is TRBV5-1; 10 bases match TRBD1. Per germline, CDR1 SGHRS and CDR2 YFSETQ. The CDR3 is made up of 14 amino acids. V lost 5 bases, J lost 5 bases, and 6 bases stayed unmatched. The CDR3 DNA sequence: TGCGCCAGCAGAATGACAGGGGGCGAGGAGACCCAGTACTTC. Its protein product is CASRMTGGEETQYF.

The chain joins TRBV29-1 to TRBJ1-2; D call uncertain. This CDR3 spans 12 amino acids. Germline-derived CDR1 and CDR2 are SQVTM and ANQGSEA. Trimming left V 3 bases short and J 6 bases short, with 11 bases between. CDR3 DNA: TGCAGCGTTGAGGCCCAGTCAGATGGCTACACCTTC. The encoded protein is CSVEAQSDGYTF.

This chain joins TRBV11-3 and TRBJ2-1; D is perhaps TRBD2 (5 bases). Germline CDR1 is SGHNT and CDR2 is YENEEA. The V end was cut by 3 bases, the J end by 6 bases, with 9 bases between. The CDR3 has 13 amino acids. CDR3 amino acids: CASSFEGPNEQFF. Written as DNA, the CDR3 is TGTGCCAGCAGCTTTGAGGGCCCCAATGAGCAGTTCTTC.

This clone was recorded only once. The V call is TRBV5-1, the J call TRBJ2-7; the match to TRBD2 covers 9 bases. The CDR3 totals 16 residues. Looked up from germline, CDR1 is SGHRS and CDR2 is YFSETQ. Unmatched junction bases numbered 14, after V lost 6 bases and J lost 4 bases. In DNA form, the CDR3 reads TGCGCCAGCACGCCCTCCCCGGGACTAGCTGCTTACGAGCAGTACTTC. Protein: CASTPSPGLAAYEQYF.

The J gene is TRBJ2-6, the V gene TRBV5-1; D is unresolved. V dropped 7 bases and J dropped 4 bases, with 9 bases sitting between them. CDR1 is SGHRS and CDR2 is YFSETQ in the germline V gene. This CDR3 comprises 13 residues. CDR3 in amino acids: CASGLSGANVLTF. The CDR3 bases are TGCGCCAGCGGGCTCTCCGGGGCCAACGTCCTGACTTTC.

This clone showed up just once. J is TRBJ1-5 and V is TRBV23-1, with a possible D match to TRBD1 (6 bases). TRBV23-1 is given ORF status, its function remaining uncertain. The CDR3 contains 16 residues. Trimming removed 11 bases from V and 0 bases from J, with 20 bases in between. The CDR3 region is CAEGGNGAYSNQPQHF. The CDR3 DNA reads TGCGCCGAGGGGGGGAACGGGGCTTATAGCAATCAGCCCCAGCATTTT.

The gene calls are TRBV6-5 and TRBJ1-2, with 8 bases lining up with TRBD1. CDR3 length: 14 amino acids. Unmatched junction bases numbered 9, after V lost 6 bases and J lost 6 bases. Germline V gene data show CDR1 as MNHEY and CDR2 as SVGAGI. CDR3 nucleotide sequence: TGTGCCAGCAGGGATATGACAGGGGTCCATGGCTACACCTTC. Its translation: CASRDMTGVHGYTF.

This chain links TRBV27 with TRBJ2-5; tentatively, D is TRBD1 (8 bases). V was pared by 6 bases and J by 2 bases, with 22 bases between. CDR1 is MNHEY and CDR2 is SMNVEV in the germline V gene (reference sequence). The CDR3 runs 17 residues. DNA of the CDR3: TGTGCCAGCAGCCTTAGACAGGGGAGGGCGTTACAAGAGACCCAGTACTTC. It yields the protein CASSLRQGRALQETQYF.